This T cell receptor beta chain was captured by sequencing in a study of vaccination effects on CD4 cells after COVID-19. Profiled with immunoSEQ multiplex PCR; TCRdb holds only in-frame clones, not every one. The data hold about 40,000 clones, with approximately 70% observed a single time. The culture ran for approximately 11 days before CD4+ T cells were isolated. Either the mRNA-1273 or the BNT162b2 vaccine was given to participants as two doses. Negative nucleocapsid antibody tests before and after vaccination confirmed no previous SARS-CoV-2 infection. CDR1 is MRHNA and CDR2 is SNTAGT in the germline V gene. The length of the CDR3 is 14 residues. V was pared by 3 bases and J by 2 bases, with 0 bases of the junction left unmatched. A note on this clone: Its antigen remains unknown.

This sequence was found in a human donor who received a COVID-19 vaccine. The sequenced sample was CD4+ T cells from PBMCs cultured without peptide, obtained after COVID-19 vaccination. This rearrangement joins TRBV6-4 to TRBJ2-3; TRBD2 matches at 9 bases. DNA for the CDR3: TGTGCCAGCAGTGAGGGACTAGCCACAGATACGCAGTATTTT. Translation: CASSEGLATDTQYF.